A selection of T cell receptor beta chains follows, all from one sample in a study of blood T cells in healthy people across ages. One entry per CDR3 protein results from TCRdb running MiXCR on the 5' RACE reads. The sample has 380,000 or so distinct CDR3 sequences, over 45% seen once. The sequenced sample was blood. The source is a man aged 55-75 years in good health. Both conserved end residues are part of each CDR3.

V gene: TRBV7-2; CDR3 length: 16; CDR3 protein: CASSTSRAQGQHEQYF
V gene: TRBV6-1; CDR3 length: 14; CDR3 protein: CASSRERPTDTQYF
V gene: TRBV12-3/TRBV12-4; CDR3 length: 14; CDR3 protein: CASSPEGALNIQYF
V gene: TRBV20-1; CDR3 length: 14; CDR3 protein: CSAGRQGANYGYTF
V gene: TRBV6-5; CDR3 length: 14; CDR3 protein: CASSYGQGAYEQFF
V gene: TRBV20-1; CDR3 length: 15; CDR3 protein: CSAPQTPPGANVLTF
V gene: TRBV27; CDR3 length: 12; CDR3 protein: CASRPRIYEQYF
V gene: TRBV4-1; CDR3 length: 16; CDR3 protein: CACSPGGLAGGLEQFF
V gene: TRBV5-1; CDR3 length: 16; CDR3 protein: CASSPGLAGGTDTQYF
V gene: TRBV27; CDR3 length: 16; CDR3 protein: CASGTEADVSSYEQYF
V gene: TRBV6-1; CDR3 length: 15; CDR3 protein: CASSLSGSARNEQYF
V gene: TRBV4-2; CDR3 length: 14; CDR3 protein: CASSQEGPGGEQFF
V gene: TRBV27; CDR3 length: 16; CDR3 protein: CASRYTTGVANYGYTF
V gene: TRBV7-3; CDR3 length: 15; CDR3 protein: CASSLGSTGQETQYF
V gene: TRBV4-1; CDR3 length: 15; CDR3 protein: CASSQAQGTPQPQHF
V gene: TRBV7-2; CDR3 length: 17; CDR3 protein: CASSPRVAGFSYNEQFF
V gene: TRBV20-1; CDR3 length: 13; CDR3 protein: CSARDRVGVGQYF
V gene: TRBV6-2/TRBV6-3; CDR3 length: 14; CDR3 protein: CASSQGGILYEQYF
V gene: TRBV12-3/TRBV12-4; CDR3 length: 14; CDR3 protein: CASRSGVIVDAQYF
V gene: TRBV18; CDR3 length: 13; CDR3 protein: CASSPDHTDTQYF
V gene: TRBV5-6; CDR3 length: 16; CDR3 protein: CASRRRAWGSNQPQHF
V gene: TRBV29-1; CDR3 length: 12; CDR3 protein: CSVGDPGNTIYF
V gene: TRBV20-1; CDR3 length: 15; CDR3 protein: CSARSPAGGGWEQFF
V gene: TRBV7-3; CDR3 length: 16; CDR3 protein: CASSTGLAGLTDTQYF
V gene: TRBV5-1; CDR3 length: 16; CDR3 protein: CASSLAFRSSYKEQFF
V gene: TRBV4-2; CDR3 length: 13; CDR3 protein: CASSQDTRSPLHF
V gene: TRBV9; CDR3 length: 15; CDR3 protein: CASSVSAGIGIEQYF
V gene: TRBV3-1; CDR3 length: 15; CDR3 protein: CASSQDRRTGNEQYF
V gene: TRBV19; CDR3 length: 15; CDR3 protein: CASSKTWTDLSEQYF
V gene: TRBV20-1; CDR3 length: 13; CDR3 protein: CSAREWGPCEQFF
V gene: TRBV25-1; CDR3 length: 15; CDR3 protein: CASSEWNRYTDTQYF
V gene: TRBV5-1; CDR3 length: 17; CDR3 protein: CASSLGGLAGVTDTQYF
V gene: TRBV11-3; CDR3 length: 15; CDR3 protein: CASSPSWGSYNEQFF
V gene: TRBV12-3/TRBV12-4; CDR3 length: 15; CDR3 protein: CASSLIRGLNTEAFF
V gene: TRBV28; CDR3 length: 16; CDR3 protein: CASNPTLAGEVDTQYF
V gene: TRBV28; CDR3 length: 14; CDR3 protein: CASTLGIGVYEQYF
V gene: TRBV9; CDR3 length: 17; CDR3 protein: CASSVDPLAGVRNEQFF
V gene: TRBV4-2; CDR3 length: 15; CDR3 protein: CASSQDGDRVNGYTF
V gene: TRBV5-1; CDR3 length: 16; CDR3 protein: CASSLAGGRRTDTQYF
V gene: TRBV6-2/TRBV6-3; CDR3 length: 13; CDR3 protein: CASSYETRYEQYF
V gene: TRBV20-1; CDR3 length: 15; CDR3 protein: CSAFRAGVAADTQYF
V gene: TRBV7-9; CDR3 length: 15; CDR3 protein: CASSYDRAGANVLTF
V gene: TRBV12-3/TRBV12-4; CDR3 length: 16; CDR3 protein: CASSLWQASGANVLTF
V gene: TRBV5-1; CDR3 length: 14; CDR3 protein: CASKTSGVSNEQYF
V gene: TRBV5-1; CDR3 length: 15; CDR3 protein: CASSLTSGTTDTQYF
V gene: TRBV6-2/TRBV6-3; CDR3 length: 16; CDR3 protein: CASRPGLARLNYEQYF
V gene: TRBV2; CDR3 length: 14; CDR3 protein: CASNRDRVVDEQYF
V gene: TRBV9; CDR3 length: 14; CDR3 protein: CASSVVDWGETQYF
V gene: TRBV7-2; CDR3 length: 13; CDR3 protein: CASSLTGGHGYTF
V gene: TRBV6-6; CDR3 length: 16; CDR3 protein: CASSYSTAGGVGEQYF
V gene: TRBV10-3; CDR3 length: 17; CDR3 protein: CAGSGGTSGELYNEQFF
V gene: TRBV20-1; CDR3 length: 18; CDR3 protein: CSARSGLAGGLTRYEQFF
V gene: TRBV20-1; CDR3 length: 11; CDR3 protein: CSASPGDTQYF
V gene: TRBV5-1; CDR3 length: 13; CDR3 protein: CASSFSGEGGYTF
V gene: TRBV6-5; CDR3 length: 14; CDR3 protein: CASSLRTSGGEQFF
V gene: TRBV6-6; CDR3 length: 16; CDR3 protein: CASSHEVGANTDTQYF
V gene: TRBV9; CDR3 length: 16; CDR3 protein: CASSEVRGAEEETQYF
V gene: TRBV18; CDR3 length: 15; CDR3 protein: CASSPDRASSYEQYF
V gene: TRBV6-5; CDR3 length: 16; CDR3 protein: CASRPGTGGSTDTQYF
V gene: TRBV6-2/TRBV6-3; CDR3 length: 18; CDR3 protein: CASSYRGLAGTFYNEQYF